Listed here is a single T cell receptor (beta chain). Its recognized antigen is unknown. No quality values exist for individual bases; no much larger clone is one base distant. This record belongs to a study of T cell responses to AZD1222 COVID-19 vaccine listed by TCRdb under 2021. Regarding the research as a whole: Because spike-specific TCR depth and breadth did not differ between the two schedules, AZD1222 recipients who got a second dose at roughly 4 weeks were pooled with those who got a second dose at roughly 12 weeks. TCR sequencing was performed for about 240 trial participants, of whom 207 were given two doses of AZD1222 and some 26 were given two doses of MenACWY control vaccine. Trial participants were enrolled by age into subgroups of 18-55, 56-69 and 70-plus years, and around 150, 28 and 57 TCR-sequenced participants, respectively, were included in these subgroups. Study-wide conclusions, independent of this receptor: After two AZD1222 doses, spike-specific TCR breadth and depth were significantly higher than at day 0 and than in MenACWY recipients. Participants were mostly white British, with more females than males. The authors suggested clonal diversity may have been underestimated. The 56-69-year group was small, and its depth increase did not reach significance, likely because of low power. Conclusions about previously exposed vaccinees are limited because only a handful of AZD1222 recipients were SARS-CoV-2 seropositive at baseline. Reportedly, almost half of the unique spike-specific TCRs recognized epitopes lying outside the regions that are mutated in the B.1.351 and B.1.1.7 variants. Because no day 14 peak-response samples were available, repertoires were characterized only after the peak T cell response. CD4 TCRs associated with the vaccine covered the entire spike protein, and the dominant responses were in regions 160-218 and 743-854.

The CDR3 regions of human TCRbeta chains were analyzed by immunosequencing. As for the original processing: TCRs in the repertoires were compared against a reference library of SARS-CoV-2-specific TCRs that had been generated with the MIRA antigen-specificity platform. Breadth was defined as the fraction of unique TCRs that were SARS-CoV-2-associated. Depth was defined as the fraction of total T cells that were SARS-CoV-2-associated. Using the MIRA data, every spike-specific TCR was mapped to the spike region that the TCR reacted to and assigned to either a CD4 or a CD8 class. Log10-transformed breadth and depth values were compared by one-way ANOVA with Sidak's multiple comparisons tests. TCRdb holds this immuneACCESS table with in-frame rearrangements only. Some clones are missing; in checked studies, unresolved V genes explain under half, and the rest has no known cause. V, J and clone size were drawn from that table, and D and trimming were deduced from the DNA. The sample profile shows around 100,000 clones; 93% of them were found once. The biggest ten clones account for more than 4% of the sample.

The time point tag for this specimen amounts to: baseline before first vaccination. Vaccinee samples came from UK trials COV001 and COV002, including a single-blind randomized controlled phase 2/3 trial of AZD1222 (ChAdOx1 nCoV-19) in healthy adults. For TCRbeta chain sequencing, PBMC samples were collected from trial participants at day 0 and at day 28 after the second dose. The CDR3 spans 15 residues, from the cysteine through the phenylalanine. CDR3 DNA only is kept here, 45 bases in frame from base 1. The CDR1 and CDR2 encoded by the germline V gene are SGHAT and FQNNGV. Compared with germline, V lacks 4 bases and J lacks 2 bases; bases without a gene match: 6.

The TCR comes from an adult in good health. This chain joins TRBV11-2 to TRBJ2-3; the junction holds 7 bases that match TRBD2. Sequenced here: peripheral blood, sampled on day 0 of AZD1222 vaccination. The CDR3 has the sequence CASSSAREATDTQYF. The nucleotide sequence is TGTGCCAGCAGCTCGGCCCGGGAGGCCACAGATACGCAGTATTTT.